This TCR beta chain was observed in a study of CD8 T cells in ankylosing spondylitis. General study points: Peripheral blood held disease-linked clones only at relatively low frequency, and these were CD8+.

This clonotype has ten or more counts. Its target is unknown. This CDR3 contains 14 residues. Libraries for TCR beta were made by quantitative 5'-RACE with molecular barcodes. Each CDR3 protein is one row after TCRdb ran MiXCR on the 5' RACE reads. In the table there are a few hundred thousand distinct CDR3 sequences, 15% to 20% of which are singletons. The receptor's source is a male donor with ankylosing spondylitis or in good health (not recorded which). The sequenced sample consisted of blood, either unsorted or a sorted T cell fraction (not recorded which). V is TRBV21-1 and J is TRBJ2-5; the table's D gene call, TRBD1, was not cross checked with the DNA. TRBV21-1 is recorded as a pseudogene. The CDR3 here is CASSPGGGLEAQYF. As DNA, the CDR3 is TGTGCCAGCAGCCCCGGGGGAGGCCTCGAGGCCCAGTACTTC.